This record looks at one T cell receptor beta chain sequence and its context. Its target is unknown. All trial patients relapsed after autologous stem cell transplantation. Complete response, partial response or progressive disease constituted the best response categories observed. The sample originates from a study of PD-1 blockade in classical Hodgkin lymphoma. The study's findings and limits: Baseline diversity was lower in partial responders and progressors than complete responders.

TCRdb keeps only in-frame clones here, not all; method: immunoSEQ multiplex PCR. The sample records approximately 100,000 clones, around nine tenths being singletons. The CDR3 is made up of 14 amino acids. Trimming shortened V by 0 bases and J by 6 bases, and 8 bases separated the two germline ends. Germline V gene lookup returns CDR1 MGHDK and CDR2 SYGVNS. The clonotype comes from a human donor with classical Hodgkin lymphoma. The material sequenced was peripheral blood mononuclear cells (PBMCs), taken before the second cycle of nivolumab. The chain carries TRBV25-1 and TRBJ1-4; maybe TRBD1 (5 bases). CDR3 coding DNA: TGTGCCAGCAGTGAATATGGGGGGTATGAAAAACTGTTTTTT. Its translation: CASSEYGGYEKLFF.